Each of the 21 T cell receptor beta chains below was sequenced from the same sample in a study of blood T cell repertoires in COVID-19. The protocol was immunoSEQ multiplex PCR, while the TCRdb copy is restricted to in-frame clones and leaves out a portion. Found here are around 130,000 clones, 80% to 90% of them singletons; the top ten hold more than 15%. Sequencing input: peripheral blood. The receptors derive from a man in his fifties with active or convalescent COVID-19.

The V call is TRBV4-3, the J call TRBJ2-3; possible D gene TRBD1, 5 bases. Germline CDR1 LGHNA, CDR2 YSLEER. The CDR3 has 15 residues. Trimming took 1 base from V and 1 from J, leaving 9 bases between them. CDR3 in amino acids: CASSQASTGTDTQYF. The CDR3 nucleotides read TGCGCCAGCAGCCAAGCCTCGACAGGCACAGATACGCAGTATTTT.

V usage is TRBV14 and J usage is TRBJ1-1; 10 nucleotides align to TRBD1. The CDR3 totals 14 residues. The junction had 2 bases not matched to a gene; V was cut back by 6 bases and J by 1 base. The V gene's germline CDR1 is SGHDN and CDR2 FVKESK. The CDR3 here is CASRRQGANTEAFF. The CDR3 bases are TGTGCCAGCAGACGACAGGGGGCGAACACTGAAGCTTTCTTT.

This chain joins TRBV6-5 and TRBJ2-1, with TRBD2 as a possible D gene (5 bases). This CDR3 has 16 amino acids. Germline-derived CDR1 and CDR2 are MNHEY and SVGAGI. The ends were cut back, 2 bases at V and 0 bases at J, with 11 bases in the middle. The CDR3 DNA reads as TGTGCCAGCAGTTACGGGCGGGCCCGCTCCTACAATGAGCAGTTCTTC. It yields the protein CASSYGRARSYNEQFF.

The J gene is TRBJ2-5, the V gene TRBV5-4, with 7 bases matching TRBD1. CDR3 length equals 15 residues. The V segment lost 5 bases and the J segment 2 bases; nucleotides outside the gene matches: 9. From germline, CDR1 is SGHNT and CDR2 YYREEE (reference sequence). The CDR3, as DNA: TGTGCCAGCAGTGACCGACAGGGCGGGCAAGAGACCCAGTACTTC. Protein sequence: CASSDRQGGQETQYF.

This chain links TRBV30 with TRBJ2-3; TRBD1 agrees at 10 bases. Germline-derived CDR1 and CDR2 are GTSNPN and SVGIG (reference sequence). This CDR3 has 15 amino acids. The V and J ends lost 4 bases and 4 bases, in that order; junction bases with no gene match: 8. The CDR3 DNA sequence: TGTGCCTGGACCGTCGGGGACAGGGGTCCAGATACGCAGTATTTT. It is translated as CAWTVGDRGPDTQYF.

The CDR3 sequence: CASSSYLWQGTDTQYF. The CDR3 DNA follows: TGTGCCAGCAGTTCCTACCTATGGCAGGGAACAGATACGCAGTATTTT. This chain links TRBV28 with TRBJ2-3; the D gene is possibly TRBD1 (5 bases). Germline loops: CDR1 MDHEN, CDR2 SYDVKM. The CDR3 sequence is 16 residues long. The V end lost 4 bases, the J end lost 3 bases, and 17 bases lay between the germline ends. Variable domain in full (rest from reference TRBV28 and TRBJ2-3): DVKVTQSSRYLVKRTGEKVFLECVQDMDHENMFWYRQDPGLGLRLIYFSYDVKMKEKGDIPEGYSVSREKKERFSLILESASTNQTSMYLCASSSYLWQGTDTQYFGPGTRLTVL.

The chain combines TRBV18 with TRBJ2-3, with 13 positions matching TRBD2. Per the germline V gene, CDR1 is KGHSH and CDR2 is LQKENI. The ends lost 2 bases at V and 2 bases at J; junction bases unmatched: 19. This CDR3 has 22 residues. The CDR3 nucleotides are TGTGCCAGCTCACCATCCGCCGGAGGTCGCGGGACTAGCGGGGATTTCACAGATACGCAGTATTTT. This gives the protein CASSPSAGGRGTSGDFTDTQYF.

The CDR3 spells CASSRQTGSNQPQHF. The DNA for the CDR3 is TGTGCCAGCAGCCGACAGACCGGGAGCAATCAGCCCCAGCATTTT. The V and J genes are TRBV3-1 (or the pseudogene TRBV3-2) and TRBJ1-5; TRBD1 might be the D (5 bases). Deletions cut 4 bases from V and 1 base from J, with 11 bases between. CDR3 length: 15 residues. Germline V gene data show CDR1 as LGHDT and CDR2 as YNNKEL (reference sequence).

This clone has only a few counts. The CDR3 nucleotides are TGCAGCGTTGAAAACTTGAACACTGAAGCTTTCTTT. It is translated as CSVENLNTEAFF. V is TRBV29-1 and J is TRBJ1-1; D is unresolved. V was clipped by 2 bases and J by 0 bases, with 4 bases between them. The CDR3 extends over 12 amino acids. Germline values: CDR1 SQVTM, CDR2 ANQGSEA.

The chain carries TRBV5-1 and TRBJ1-4; 11 positions agree with TRBD1. V lost 0 bases, J lost 8 bases, and 9 bases stayed unmatched. CDR3 length equals 17 residues. Germline CDR1 is SGHRS and CDR2 is YFSETQ. CDR3 protein: CASSLGTGTGGDEKLFF. In DNA, the CDR3 is TGCGCCAGCAGCTTGGGTACTGGGACAGGGGGTGACGAAAAACTGTTTTTT. Based on the CDR3 plus reference TRBV5-1 and TRBJ1-4, the full variable domain is KAGVTQTPRYLIKTRGQQVTLSCSPISGHRSVSWYQQTPGQGLQFLFEYFSETQRNKGNFPGRFSGRQFSNSRSEMNVSTLELGDSALYLCASSLGTGTGGDEKLFFGSGTQLSVL.

The chain carries TRBV9 and TRBJ2-7; 9 bases match TRBD1. This CDR3 contains 16 residues. V dropped 7 bases and J dropped 3; count of bases not matched to a gene: 14. Germline CDR1 SGDLS, CDR2 YYNGEE. The CDR3: CASCPYAGTGLYEQYF. For the CDR3, the DNA is TGTGCCAGCTGTCCTTACGCCGGGACAGGGCTCTACGAGCAGTACTTC.

The chain recombines TRBV19 with TRBJ1-4, with a tentative D call TRBD1 (6 bases). This CDR3 contains 14 residues. V was clipped by 10 bases and J by 2 bases, with 14 bases between them. In germline, CDR1 is LNHDA, CDR2 SQIVND (reference sequence). The chain's CDR3 is CATTGGGTNEKLFF. CDR3 in DNA: TGTGCCACGACTGGGGGGGGCACTAATGAAAAACTGTTTTTT.

The chain carries TRBV12-5 and TRBJ2-6, with 10 bases aligning to TRBD1. The CDR3 has 17 residues. The V gene end was trimmed by 1 base and the J gene end by 2 bases; junction bases not matched to a gene: 2. CDR1 and CDR2 (germline): LGHNT, FRNRAP. CDR3 nucleotide sequence: TGTGCTAGTGGTTTGGGACAGGGGGCGGCTGGGGCCAACGTCCTGACTTTC. Translated: CASGLGQGAAGANVLTF.

The gene calls are TRBV11-2 and TRBJ1-2, with 8 bases fitting TRBD1. Germline V gene sequence: CDR1 SGHAT, CDR2 FQNNGV. The CDR3 is 12 residues long. The V segment lost 6 bases and the J segment 8 bases; nucleotides outside the gene matches: 5. The CDR3 loop reads CASSHGQGGYTF. The CDR3 DNA sequence: TGTGCCAGCAGTCACGGACAGGGAGGCTACACCTTC.

The V gene is TRBV19, the J gene TRBJ2-2, with 9 bases matching TRBD2. The ends lost 6 bases at V and 2 bases at J; junction bases unmatched: 1. CDR1 and CDR2 from the germline V gene are LNHDA and SQIVND (reference sequence). The CDR3 has 14 residues. CDR3 sequence: CASRGLANTGELFF. The CDR3 region has the DNA TGTGCCAGTAGGGGACTAGCAAACACCGGGGAGCTGTTTTTT.

This chain joins TRBV9 and TRBJ2-7, with 7 bases that match TRBD2. The V segment lost 4 bases and the J segment 5 bases; nucleotides outside the gene matches: 6. The germline V gene has CDR1 SGDLS and CDR2 YYNGEE. This CDR3 has 13 residues. The CDR3 reads CASSLGTNHEQYF. CDR3 in DNA: TGTGCCAGCAGCCTGGGGACTAATCACGAGCAGTACTTC. Looking up the rest from reference TRBV9 and TRBJ2-7 gives the full variable domain: DSGVTQTPKHLITATGQRVTLRCSPRSGDLSVYWYQQSLDQGLQFLIQYYNGEERAKGNILERFSAQQFPDLHSELNLSSLELGDSALYFCASSLGTNHEQYFGPGTRLTVT.

The chain uses TRBV6-1 and TRBJ2-7; possibly TRBD2 for D (6 bases). CDR3 length: 15 residues. V dropped 2 bases and J dropped 1 base, with 12 bases sitting between them. Germline lookup yields CDR1 MNHNS and CDR2 SASEGT. This CDR3 is CASSELLGTSYEQYF. The CDR3 DNA is TGTGCCAGCAGTGAATTACTCGGGACTTCCTACGAGCAGTACTTC.

This chain joins TRBV30 and TRBJ2-1; D gene ambiguous. In germline, CDR1 is GTSNPN, CDR2 SVGIG (reference sequence). Trimming pared 2 bases from V and 6 bases from J, leaving 5 bases between. This CDR3 is 11 amino acids long. As DNA, the CDR3 is TGTGCCTGGAGTCCGGTCAATGAGCAGTTCTTC. Protein product: CAWSPVNEQFF.

V and J are TRBV5-1 and TRBJ2-4; TRBD1 agrees at 8 bases. V lost 2 bases to trimming and J lost 9 bases; unmatched junction nucleotides: 4. The CDR3 sequence is 13 residues long. Germline CDR1 reads SGHRS; CDR2 reads YFSETQ. The CDR3 DNA reads TGCGCCAGCAGCTTCCAGGGGGCAGGCATTCAGTACTTC. It encodes CASSFQGAGIQYF.

The chain is built from TRBV5-1 and TRBJ1-4, with D perhaps TRBD1 (6 bases). Per the germline V gene, CDR1 is SGHRS and CDR2 is YFSETQ. This CDR3 spans 16 amino acids. Trimming pared 0 bases from V and 6 bases from J, leaving 15 bases between. The CDR3 DNA sequence: TGCGCCAGCAGCTTGGAATCTAGCAGGGGTGATGAAAAACTGTTTTTT. This codes for CASSLESSRGDEKLFF.

The gene calls are TRBV18 and TRBJ1-1; D possibly corresponds to TRBD1 (6 bases). Between the trimmed V and J ends, which lost 6 bases and 6 bases, there was a span of 14 bases. The CDR3 sequence is 13 residues long. Looked up from germline, CDR1 is KGHSH and CDR2 is LQKENI. The CDR3 spells CASSQGMDAEAFF. The CDR3 DNA sequence: TGTGCCAGCTCGCAGGGGATGGACGCTGAAGCTTTCTTT.